The following is a T cell receptor beta chain sequence with its context. Its antigen is unknown. Qualities for individual bases were not recorded, and no much larger clone is one base off. CDR1 LNHDA and CDR2 SQIVND were looked up in the germline V gene (reference sequence). Spanning cysteine to phenylalanine, the CDR3 consists of 15 amino acids. Solely the CDR3 DNA is kept, with 45 bases framed from the first base. V is cut back by 5 bases and J by 4 bases, with 10 bases in the junction unmatched. Donors were healthy HIV-negative adults with no recently reported acute infections or vaccinations. Every donor was a Caucasian adult residing in Nashville, Tennessee, USA. CD4+ T cells were enriched by magnetic negative selection, after which naive cells were positively selected on CD45RA and the negative fraction was taken as the memory subset. Blood was collected by leukapheresis, and PBMCs were isolated by Ficoll-Histopaque density gradient centrifugation and then cryopreserved in liquid nitrogen vapor phase. Analytical flow cytometry was used to check the purity and quantity of every magnetically sorted T cell population. From each sorted fraction, genomic DNA was isolated and quantified by UV absorbance on a Nanodrop 2000c.

TCR CDR3 regions were amplified from genomic DNA by multiplex PCR using the deep immunoSEQ assay. Genomic DNA extracted from each cell subset was distributed evenly over all wells of several immunoSEQ 96-well plates, and each plate served as one replicate. For sorted subsets, about 220 ng of genomic DNA, equivalent to 30,000 or so T cell genomes, went into each replicate PCR. Purified libraries were quantified with a Qubit 3.0 fluorometer, sized on a Bioanalyzer 2100, and re-quantified with the KAPA Library Quantification kit. Each immunoSEQ 96-well plate was sequenced on its own single-read 150-cycle Illumina NextSeq 550 flow cell. On the study's bioinformatics: The immunoSEQ output contained only junctional sequences without quality scores, so filtering could not match that applied to full-length reads. To assign V/J genes and CDR3, sequences were annotated against IMGT germline references using PyIR, a Python wrapper for IgBLAST v1.9. Reads were filtered out if the reads had weak V/J assignments (E-value above 1e-6), no CDR3, stop codons, out-of-frame junctions, or ambiguous translated residues. V3J clonotypes were defined by identical inferred V gene, J gene, and CDR3 amino acid sequence. Percentage overlap between repertoires was computed as shared unique clonotypes divided by the size of the smaller repertoire. Repertoire richness was assessed with RTK rarefaction, the Chao1 estimator, and Recon v2.1 estimates of unobserved clonotypes. Generation probabilities for all TCRbeta clonotypes obtained by the gDNA method from a handful of donors were computed using OLGA. Sourced from immuneACCESS, this table was stored by TCRdb with only in-frame sequences that have V and J called. A share of the clones is absent; for the studies checked, an unresolved V gene accounts for under half, and the remainder has no known explanation. Clone size and the V and J calls come from that table; the DNA yielded D and trimming. Counted in this sample were approximately 2.4 million clones; around 95% of them appeared once. The ten largest make up roughly 0.13% of the sample.

This sample is part of a study of shared clonotypes between healthy human individuals (dated by TCRdb to the early 2020s). About the study as a whole: The cohort included three men and two women between 18 and 49 years of age. For each donor, three plates each were used for CD4 naive and CD4 memory, two plates were used for CD8 naive, and one plate was used for CD8 memory. Blood TCR repertoires of four to six healthy adults were deeply sequenced to estimate repertoire size and the extent of clonotype sharing between individuals. Each donor's leukapheresis produced roughly between about 0.8 and 10 billion PBMCs. Different laboratories and diverse techniques were used to prepare libraries and sequence TCR repertoires, to increase sequencing depth and limit assay-specific biases.

Beyond this particular receptor, the publication reports: Estimated clonotype richness was generally larger for naive than for memory subsets. Pairwise subsampling indicated that sequencing depth was expected to affect the degree of clonotype sharing among donors. Only blood was sampled, and tissue TCR repertoires likely differ from those in blood. Even with the large sequencing depth, rarefaction of the sorted-subset datasets indicated that sequencing was incomplete. Sharing across several donors was observed for about 5% of naive CD4, about 4% of naive CD8, roughly 2.3% of memory CD4, and about 0.4% of memory CD8 clonotypes. Because the study included a small number of donors, the genetic and exposure-history diversity represented was limited. Higher generation probabilities were observed for clonotypes shared by all four sorted-subset donors than for non-shared clonotypes.

The sequence is built from TRBV19 and TRBJ1-2; 7 bases in the middle match TRBD1. The sequenced material came from naive CD4+ T cells sorted from blood. The cell subset or site label, as the study defines it: CD45RA+ positively selected. The TCR sequence derives from a man between 18 and 29 years old in good health. This receptor carries the CDR3 CASSSRAGGFYGYTF. The nucleotide sequence is TGTGCCAGTAGTTCTAGGGCAGGGGGATTCTATGGCTACACCTTC.